One and the same sample provided the 19 T cell receptor beta chains below, sequenced in a study of cytomegalovirus exposure and HLA in healthy donors. The PCR had 60 Vbeta and 13 Jbeta primers. Measured with immunoSEQ multiplex PCR; TCRdb has only the in-frame clones, and not every one. The sample consists of some 180,000 clones, just under 80% of them appearing once. Sample: PBMCs. These receptors were taken from a woman aged 30 to 39 in good health and CMV-seronegative.

This clone was detected only once. The V and J genes are TRBV30 and TRBJ1-1; 7 bases align to TRBD1. The CDR3 runs 13 residues. The germline V gene encodes CDR1 GTSNPN and CDR2 SVGIG (reference sequence). Unmatched junction bases numbered 4, after V lost 2 bases and J lost 4 bases. CDR3 coding DNA: TGTGCCTGGAGTATTACAGGGGTCACTGAAGCTTTCTTT. Encoded protein: CAWSITGVTEAFF.

The rearrangement links TRBV5-1 to TRBJ1-6; perhaps TRBD1 as D (5 bases). Germline loops: CDR1 SGHRS, CDR2 YFSETQ. CDR3 length: 15 residues. Deletions cut 4 bases from V and 7 bases from J, with 15 bases between. The CDR3 is CASSVQGLGNSPLHF. CDR3 bases: TGCGCCAGCAGCGTTCAGGGATTAGGGAATTCACCCCTCCACTTT.

The chain has TRBV10-1 and TRBJ2-5; TRBD2 might be the D (5 bases). V was shortened by 3 bases and J by 9 bases, with 17 bases between the two germline ends. The CDR3 is 14 amino acids. Germline values: CDR1 WNHNN, CDR2 SYGVQD (reference sequence). The CDR3 nucleotides read TGCGCCAGCAGTGAAGTAGTCGAACCGAGGGCCCAGTACTTC. Its protein is CASSEVVEPRAQYF.

In its sample, this clone was seen a few times. V and J are TRBV27 and TRBJ2-5; tentatively, D is TRBD1 (5 bases). The length of the CDR3 is 14 residues. With 3 bases removed from V and 1 base from J, the gap between germline ends came to 9 bases. CDR1 is MNHEY and CDR2 is SMNVEV in the germline V gene (reference sequence). The CDR3 region has the DNA TGTGCCAGCAGTTTCTGGACATCCCAAGAGACCCAGTACTTC. Translation gives CASSFWTSQETQYF.

The chain joins TRBV9 to TRBJ1-6; weak D call: TRBD1 (5 bases). CDR1 is SGDLS and CDR2 is YYNGEE in the germline V gene. CDR3 length equals 14 residues. V shed 2 bases and J shed 7 bases, with 10 bases lying between them. The CDR3 DNA is TGTGCCAGCAGCGTCACAGGAGAGAATTCACCCCTCCACTTT. Its protein product is CASSVTGENSPLHF.

This clone was observed a single time. This chain joins TRBV6-1 and TRBJ2-3, with D maybe TRBD1 (5 bases). Germline V CDR1 and CDR2: MNHNS, SASEGT. The CDR3 extends over 14 amino acids. Trimming cost V 2 bases and J 4 bases, with 10 bases left between them. The CDR3 DNA reads TGTGCCAGCAGTGAATCACAGGCGTCAGATACGCAGTATTTT. Its translation: CASSESQASDTQYF.

This clone was observed a handful of times. This sequence joins TRBV4-1 and TRBJ1-1; TRBD1 is a possible D gene (5 bases). V lost 11 bases and J lost 1, with 11 bases in between. The CDR3 runs to 12 residues. Germline lookup yields CDR1 MGHRA and CDR2 YSYEKL. CDR3 DNA sequence: TGCGCCGGGGCATACGGGAACACTGAAGCTTTCTTT. Its protein is CAGAYGNTEAFF.

This clone turned up a few times. The genes are TRBV2 and TRBJ2-7; a possible D gene is TRBD1 (5 bases). Germline lookup yields CDR1 SNHLY and CDR2 FYNNEI. Trimming cost V 4 bases and J 5 bases, with 9 bases left between them. This CDR3 has 12 amino acids. CDR3 bases: TGTGCCAGCAGTGGCAGGGTTAACGAGCAGTACTTC. Protein: CASSGRVNEQYF. Full variable domain (outside the CDR3, taken from reference TRBV2 and TRBJ2-7): EPEVTQTPSHQVTQMGQEVILRCVPISNHLYFYWYRQILGQKVEFLVSFYNNEISEKSEIFDDQFSVERPDGSNFTLKIRSTKLEDSAMYFCASSGRVNEQYFGPGTRLTVT.

This sequence joins TRBV4-1 and TRBJ1-3; D unresolved. V lost 0 bases and J 0 bases, leaving 6 bases between the germline ends. CDR1 is MGHRA and CDR2 is YSYEKL in the germline V gene. The CDR3 consists of 15 residues. This CDR3 is CASSQESNSGNTIYF. The CDR3 coding sequence is TGCGCCAGCAGCCAAGAGTCAAACTCTGGAAACACCATATATTTT.

Here the CDR3 reads CASSEARAGNPYEQYF. CDR3 DNA sequence: TGTGCCAGCAGTGAAGCCCGGGCAGGGAACCCCTACGAGCAGTACTTC. J is TRBJ2-7 and V is TRBV6-1, with TRBD1 as a possible D gene (5 bases). CDR1 is MNHNS and CDR2 is SASEGT in the germline V gene. This CDR3 is 16 amino acids long. Trimming removed 0 bases at V and 2 bases at J, with 14 bases between.

The V gene is TRBV7-9, the J gene TRBJ2-5; 8 bases align to TRBD2. Germline values: CDR1 SEHNR, CDR2 FQNEAQ (reference sequence). This CDR3 has 12 residues. Unmatched junction bases numbered 6, after V lost 10 bases and J lost 5 bases. The CDR3 DNA follows: TGTGCCACTCGCGGGGGGCGGGAGACCCAGTACTTC. As protein: CATRGGRETQYF.

The chain recombines TRBV4-1 with TRBJ2-7; TRBD1 agrees at 7 bases. The CDR3 covers 14 residues. Germline CDR1 is MGHRA and CDR2 is YSYEKL. V trimming: 4 bases; J trimming: 1 base; junction bases outside the gene matches: 4. The DNA for the CDR3 is TGCGCCAGCAGCCGACAGGGCCTATCCTACGAGCAGTACTTC. Amino acids: CASSRQGLSYEQYF.

V is TRBV5-6 and J is TRBJ1-6; no definite D call. This CDR3 has 13 amino acids. V lost 2 bases to trimming and J lost 10 bases, with 10 bases between them. Germline lookup yields CDR1 SGHDT and CDR2 YYEEEE. CDR3 sequence: CASSFSDLSPLHF. The CDR3 region has the DNA TGTGCCAGCAGCTTCAGCGATCTCTCACCCCTCCACTTT.

The chain joins TRBV18 to TRBJ2-1, with D possibly being TRBD2 (7 bases). The CDR3 is 15 amino acids. Trimming left V 4 bases short and J 0 bases short, with 10 bases between. The germline V gene encodes CDR1 KGHSH and CDR2 LQKENI. CDR3 region: CASSQGGSSYNEQFF. As DNA, the CDR3 is TGTGCCAGCTCACAGGGGGGGAGCTCCTACAATGAGCAGTTCTTC.

This rearrangement joins TRBV18 to TRBJ2-7; 7 nucleotides agree with TRBD2. CDR3 length: 15 residues. CDR1 is KGHSH, CDR2 LQKENI, per germline. The V and J ends lost 1 base and 4 bases, in that order; junction bases with no gene match: 7. The CDR3 loop is CASSPRETSRYEQYF. The CDR3 bases are TGTGCCAGCTCACCACGCGAGACTAGCAGATACGAGCAGTACTTC.

The chain has TRBV7-2 and TRBJ2-7, with D tentatively TRBD2 (6 bases). Looked up from germline, CDR1 is SGHTA and CDR2 is FQGNSA. Deletions cut 4 bases from V and 5 bases from J, with 12 bases between. The CDR3 runs 13 residues. The CDR3 is CASSSRGDHEQYF. The CDR3 DNA sequence: TGTGCCAGCAGCTCGCGGGGTGACCACGAGCAGTACTTC.

The chain combines TRBV7-9 with TRBJ2-5, with TRBD1 as a possible D gene (6 bases). This CDR3 has 15 amino acids. Trimming removed 5 bases from V and 1 base from J, with 14 bases in between. The germline CDR1 and CDR2 sequences are SEHNR and FQNEAQ (reference sequence). CDR3 nucleotides: TGTGCCAGCAGCCCCGAGCAGGGGTCCCAAGAGACCCAGTACTTC. Translating it yields CASSPEQGSQETQYF.

V and J are TRBV7-8 and TRBJ2-7, with 9 positions matching TRBD1. V lost 5 bases, J lost 3 bases, and 11 bases stayed unmatched. This CDR3 comprises 16 residues. Germline CDR1 reads SGHVS; CDR2 reads FQNEAQ. This CDR3 is CASSPLVGQGFYEQYF. The DNA for the CDR3 is TGTGCCAGCAGCCCACTCGTGGGACAGGGTTTCTACGAGCAGTACTTC.

V gene TRBV15 combines with J gene TRBJ2-5; the match to TRBD2 covers 8 bases. V lost 5 bases and J lost 5; bases outside the gene matches: 13. Germline V gives CDR1 LNHNV, CDR2 YYDKDF (reference sequence). This CDR3 contains 16 residues. The CDR3 protein is CATSGRMAGGGETQYF. CDR3 bases: TGTGCCACCAGCGGCCGAATGGCGGGGGGCGGGGAGACCCAGTACTTC.